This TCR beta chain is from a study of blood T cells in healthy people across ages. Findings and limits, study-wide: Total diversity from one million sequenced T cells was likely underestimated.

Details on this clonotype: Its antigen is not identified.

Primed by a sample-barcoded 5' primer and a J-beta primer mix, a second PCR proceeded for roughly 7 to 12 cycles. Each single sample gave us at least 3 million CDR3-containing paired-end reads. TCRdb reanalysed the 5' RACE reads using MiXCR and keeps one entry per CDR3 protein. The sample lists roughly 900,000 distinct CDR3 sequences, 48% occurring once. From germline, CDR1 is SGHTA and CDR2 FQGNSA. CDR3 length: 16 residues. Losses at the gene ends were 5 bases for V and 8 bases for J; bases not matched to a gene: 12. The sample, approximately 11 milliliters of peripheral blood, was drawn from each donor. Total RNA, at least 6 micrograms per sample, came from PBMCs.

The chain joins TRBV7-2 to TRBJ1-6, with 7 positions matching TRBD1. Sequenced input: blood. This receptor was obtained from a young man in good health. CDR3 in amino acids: CASSRRPGQKDSPLHF. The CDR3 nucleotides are TGTGCCAGCAGCAGACGGCCGGGACAGAAGGATTCACCCCTCCACTTT. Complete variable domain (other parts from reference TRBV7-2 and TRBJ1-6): GAGVSQSPSNKVTEKGKDVELRCDPISGHTALYWYRQSLGQGLEFLIYFQGNSAPDKSGLPSDRFSAERTGGSVSTLTIQRTQQEDSAVYLCASSRRPGQKDSPLHFGNGTRLTVT.